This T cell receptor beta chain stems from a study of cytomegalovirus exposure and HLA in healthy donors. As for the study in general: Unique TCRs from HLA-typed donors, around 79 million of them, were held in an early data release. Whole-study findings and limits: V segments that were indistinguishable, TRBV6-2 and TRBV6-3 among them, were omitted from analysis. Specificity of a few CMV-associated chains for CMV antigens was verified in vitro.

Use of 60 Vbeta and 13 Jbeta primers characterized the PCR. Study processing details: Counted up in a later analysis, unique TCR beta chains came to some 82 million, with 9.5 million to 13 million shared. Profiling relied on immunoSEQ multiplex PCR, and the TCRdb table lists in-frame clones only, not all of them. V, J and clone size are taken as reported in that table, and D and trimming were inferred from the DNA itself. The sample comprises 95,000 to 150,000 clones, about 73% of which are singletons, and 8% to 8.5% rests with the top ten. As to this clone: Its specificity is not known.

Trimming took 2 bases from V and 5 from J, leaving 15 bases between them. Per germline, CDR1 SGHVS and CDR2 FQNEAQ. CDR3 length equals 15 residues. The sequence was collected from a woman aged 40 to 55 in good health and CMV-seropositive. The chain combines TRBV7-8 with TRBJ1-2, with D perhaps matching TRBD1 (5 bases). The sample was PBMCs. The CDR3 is CASSLIAGMPYGYTF. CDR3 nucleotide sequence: TGTGCCAGCAGCTTAATAGCAGGGATGCCGTATGGCTACACCTTC.